This T cell receptor beta chain was obtained from a study of T cells after yellow fever vaccination (dated by TCRdb to the late 2010s). About the full investigation: The SMART-Seq v4 Ultra Low Input RNA kit was used to prepare libraries from fractions with low cell numbers. To follow T-cell clones before and after both primary and booster YFV17D yellow fever vaccination, bulk TCR alpha and beta repertoires underwent longitudinal sequencing. Two healthy male donors, one aged 18 to 29 and one aged 30 to 40 years, were included in the cohort. Blood samples were taken at several timepoints before and after primary and secondary immunization, and bulk PBMC replicates and cell subsets were isolated. General study outcomes and caveats: Because the study included only a couple of donors, the extent to which the findings can be generalized is limited. Computational filtering was required because FACS-sorted repertoires could contain abundant contaminating clonotypes from the bulk population. Most clones expanded after primary vaccination were re-detected after the booster (96% of CD4 and around nine tenths of CD8), suggesting broad memory maintenance. Compared with the primary T-cell response, the secondary T-cell response was faster but weaker, reaching its peak on day 5 rather than on day 15. A small fraction of clonotypes appeared in both the CD4 and CD8 compartments, likely as a result of convergent recombination.

In the paper's terms, the treatment or condition label means: live attenuated yellow fever vaccine strain. PBMCs were isolated from peripheral blood using a standard Ficoll-Paque protocol. Dynabeads CD4 and CD8 positive selection kits were used to isolate CD4 and CD8 T-cell fractions. TriZol was used to extract RNA from bulk PBMCs, from CD4 and CD8 fractions, and from dextramer-positive and dextramer-negative fractions. TCR cDNA was synthesized by 5'RACE template switching, which introduced a universal primer site and unique molecular identifiers. cDNA synthesis was primed from both the TCR alpha and TCR beta constant segments. Libraries were amplified in two PCR steps, with sample barcodes and sequencing adapters added in the second step. Sequencing of libraries was done on Illumina HiSeq 2500 (2x100 bp) or NovaSeq (2x150 bp). Regarding the original processing steps: Demultiplexing of reads and collapsing into UMI consensus sequences were performed with MIGEC, and V(D)J alignment was carried out with MiXCR. Clonotypes responding to the vaccine were identified with edgeR on replicate PBMC samples, with the criteria of FDR below 0.01 and a log2 fold change above 5 up to day 15. Bulk clonotypes were assigned CD4 or CD8 identity according to which sequenced CD4 or CD8 repertoire held them at higher abundance. TCRdb's own reprocessing of the public reads used fastp at Q25 and MiXCR and kept productive beta chains. CDR3 protein sequences are deduplicated, and each keeps its most common genes and DNA. These V and J calls derive from TCRdb rather than the authors' analysis. Here the sample has 240,000 or so distinct CDR3 sequences; 6% to 7.5% occur a single time. 0.85% of the sample goes to the ten largest clones.

This clonotype was detected ten times or more. It has no known antigen specificity. No per-base quality is available; no much larger clone lies one base away. The CDR3 runs 11 amino acids, cysteine and phenylalanine included. Of all the DNA, just the CDR3 is kept, 33 bases in frame from base 1. The germline V gene sets CDR1 to MNHEY and CDR2 to SVGEGT. V is shortened by 7 bases, J by 5 bases, and the region joining them spans 8 bases. In this chain, TRBV6-2 or TRBV6-3 is recombined with TRBJ1-1; a confident D gene designation cannot be given. The clonotype was recovered from a man younger than 45 who received the YFV17D yellow fever vaccine. This material consisted of CD4+ T cells sorted from PBMCs, taken 15 days after the yellow fever booster vaccination. The CDR3 loop reads CASIEGTEAFF. At the DNA level, the sequence is TGTGCCAGCATAGAGGGAACTGAAGCTTTCTTT.